This T cell receptor beta chain was observed in a study of breast tumors, draining lymph nodes, adjacent tissues. Germline loops: CDR1 MDHEN, CDR2 SYDVKM. The length of the CDR3 is 14 residues. V lost 6 bases and J lost 7; bases outside the gene matches: 5. Whole-study results and caveats: Compared with lymph nodes, tumors were less diverse; compared with nontumor tissue, more. Most tumor T cells seemingly derive from lymph node, then expand in tumor.

Concerning this clonotype: Its target is not known.

Via MiXCR, TCRdb re-called the multiplex PCR reads, giving one row per CDR3 protein. The sample holds approximately 150,000 distinct CDR3 sequences, about 30% seen once. The lymph nodes were axillary draining lymph nodes from breast cancer patients. The rearrangement joins TRBV28 to TRBJ2-6; 8 bases are a match to TRBD2. Sample: axillary lymph node tissue. The receptor was derived from a female donor with breast cancer. Some clones in this sample may be carry-over from other donors' samples. CDR3 nucleotide sequence: TGTGCCAGCAGGCGGGGGGCAGGTGCCAACGTCCTGACTTTC. Amino acids: CASRRGAGANVLTF.